The 16 T cell receptor beta chains given below trace back to one sample, sequenced in a study of blood T cell repertoires in COVID-19. The protocol was immunoSEQ multiplex PCR, while the TCRdb copy is restricted to in-frame clones and leaves out a portion. The sample has hundreds of thousands of clones; around 90% are singletons. The source material was peripheral blood. All receptors come from a woman between 50 and 59 years old who had recovered from COVID-19.

The V gene is TRBV5-1, the J gene TRBJ1-4; 9 nucleotides match TRBD1. V lost 0 bases, J lost 7 bases, and 4 bases stayed unmatched. The CDR3 has 15 amino acids. In germline, CDR1 is SGHRS, CDR2 YFSETQ. The CDR3 DNA reads TGCGCCAGCAGCTTGGAGGGACAGGGAAGTGAAAAACTGTTTTTT. Encoded protein: CASSLEGQGSEKLFF. Drawing the rest from reference TRBV5-1 and TRBJ1-4, the complete variable domain is KAGVTQTPRYLIKTRGQQVTLSCSPISGHRSVSWYQQTPGQGLQFLFEYFSETQRNKGNFPGRFSGRQFSNSRSEMNVSTLELGDSALYLCASSLEGQGSEKLFFGSGTQLSVL.

This chain links TRBV4-2 with TRBJ1-2, with 7 bases that match TRBD1. The CDR3 has 13 amino acids. The V segment lost 4 bases and the J segment 5 bases; nucleotides outside the gene matches: 4. Germline V lookup: CDR1 LGHNA, CDR2 YNFKEQ. CDR3 sequence (DNA): TGTGCCAGCAGCCGAGAACAGGGGTATGGCTACACCTTC. Translation gives CASSREQGYGYTF.

The chain has TRBV6-2 or TRBV6-3 and TRBJ2-1, with 7 bases that match TRBD2. Losses at the gene ends were 2 bases for V and 10 bases for J; bases not matched to a gene: 5. CDR3 size: 13 residues. From germline, CDR1 is MNHEY and CDR2 SVGEGT. The CDR3 DNA follows: TGTGCCAGCAGTTACGCGGGAGTCTGGGAGCAGTTCTTC. This encodes CASSYAGVWEQFF.

V usage is TRBV11-3 and J usage is TRBJ2-4, with TRBD1 matching 10 bases. This CDR3 has 16 amino acids. J gave up 0 bases and V 4 bases, and 3 bases lay outside the gene matches. Germline V gives CDR1 SGHNT, CDR2 YENEEA. The CDR3: CASSSGTGEAKNIQYF. The CDR3 DNA is TGTGCCAGCAGCTCCGGGACAGGGGAAGCCAAAAACATTCAGTACTTC. Based on the CDR3 plus reference TRBV11-3 and TRBJ2-4, the full variable domain is EAGVVQSPRYKIIEKKQPVAFWCNPISGHNTLYWYLQNLGQGPELLIRYENEEAVDDSQLPKDRFSAERLKGVDSTLKIQPAELGDSAVYLCASSSGTGEAKNIQYFGAGTRLSVL.

V and J are TRBV5-5 and TRBJ1-3; no reliable D call. Germline V gene lookup returns CDR1 SGHKS and CDR2 YYEKEE (reference sequence). V was pared by 4 bases and J by 4 bases, with 12 bases between. The length of the CDR3 is 14 residues. The CDR3 here is CASSPLSRGNTIYF. CDR3 nucleotide sequence: TGTGCCAGCAGCCCACTCTCTCGAGGAAACACCATATATTTT.

The V gene is TRBV28, the J gene TRBJ1-1; D remains ambiguous. V gave up 1 base and J gave up 5 bases, with 14 bases separating them. This CDR3 has 15 amino acids. Germline values: CDR1 MDHEN, CDR2 SYDVKM. The CDR3 DNA follows: TGTGCCAGCAGTTTATCCGTCGGGAGGGAGACTGAAGCTTTCTTT. Translation gives CASSLSVGRETEAFF.

In its sample, this clone was seen once. The rearrangement uses TRBV29-1 and TRBJ2-7, with TRBD2 matching 8 bases. The CDR3 spans 15 residues. In germline, CDR1 is SQVTM, CDR2 ANQGSEA. The V gene end was trimmed by 0 bases and the J gene end by 1 base; junction bases not matched to a gene: 5. In DNA, the CDR3 is TGCAGCGTTGAAGACCCAGGGACTAGTTCCTACGAGCAGTACTTC. It translates to CSVEDPGTSSYEQYF.

This CDR3 is CASSLVVGYLTPDTQYF. CDR3 coding DNA: TGTGCCAGCAGCTTGGTAGTCGGTTACCTCACCCCAGATACGCAGTATTTT. The chain is built from TRBV5-5 and TRBJ2-3, with D unresolved. With 0 bases removed from V and 4 bases from J, the gap between germline ends came to 18 bases. Germline V gene data show CDR1 as SGHKS and CDR2 as YYEKEE (reference sequence). CDR3 size: 17 residues. Combining the CDR3 with reference TRBV5-5 and TRBJ2-3 gives the whole variable domain DAGVTQSPTHLIKTRGQQVTLRCSPISGHKSVSWYQQVLGQGPQFIFQYYEKEERGRGNFPDRFSARQFPNYSSELNVNALLLGDSALYLCASSLVVGYLTPDTQYFGPGTRLTVL.

The V and J genes are TRBV6-6 and TRBJ1-1, with D perhaps matching TRBD1 (6 bases). V lost 2 bases and J 1 base, leaving 11 bases between the germline ends. The CDR3 covers 15 residues. CDR1 is MNHNY, CDR2 SVGAGI, per germline (reference sequence). CDR3 region: CASSYPQGRNTEAFF. The CDR3 nucleotides read TGTGCCAGCAGTTACCCCCAGGGGCGGAACACTGAAGCTTTCTTT.

This chain connects TRBV5-4 to TRBJ2-5; 7 bases line up with TRBD1. The CDR3 runs 15 residues. CDR1 is SGHNT and CDR2 is YYREEE in the germline V gene (reference sequence). The ends lost 0 bases at V and 4 bases at J; junction bases unmatched: 6. The CDR3 region has the DNA TGTGCCAGCAGCTTGGGGAGACAGGGTGCAGAGACCCAGTACTTC. It specifies CASSLGRQGAETQYF.

The gene calls are TRBV10-3 and TRBJ2-5, with 7 bases fitting TRBD2. The ends lost 3 bases at V and 7 bases at J; junction bases unmatched: 5. This CDR3 is 13 amino acids long. In germline, CDR1 is ENHRY, CDR2 SYGVKD. The CDR3 spells CAISEAGPGTQYF. In nucleotides, the CDR3 is TGTGCCATCAGTGAAGCGGGGCCCGGGACCCAGTACTTC.

The chain has TRBV6-2 or TRBV6-3 and TRBJ2-3; unclear D gene. The germline CDR1 and CDR2 sequences are MNHEY and SVGEGT. V lost 5 bases to trimming and J lost 2 bases, with 2 bases between them. This CDR3 comprises 11 residues. CDR3 loop: CASSHTDTQYF. The CDR3 nucleotides read TGTGCCAGCAGTCACACAGATACGCAGTATTTT.

The V and J genes are TRBV15 and TRBJ2-7, with D perhaps matching TRBD2 (6 bases). The length of the CDR3 is 14 residues. Deletions cut 0 bases from V and 6 bases from J, with 12 bases between. Germline values: CDR1 LNHNV, CDR2 YYDKDF (reference sequence). CDR3 protein: CATSRDGSPAEQYF. Here the CDR3 DNA reads TGTGCCACCAGCAGAGACGGGAGCCCCGCCGAGCAGTACTTC. The full variable domain, completed using reference TRBV15 and TRBJ2-7, is DAMVIQNPRYQVTQFGKPVTLSCSQTLNHNVMYWYQQKSSQAPKLLFHYYDKDFNNEADTPDNFQSRRPNTSFCFLDIRSPGLGDTAMYLCATSRDGSPAEQYFGPGTRLTVT.

The V gene is TRBV2, the J gene TRBJ1-1, with TRBD1 matching 8 bases. The J segment lost 1 base and the V segment lost 4 bases, leaving 5 bases of the junction unmatched. The CDR3 loop spans 15 amino acids. Germline lookup yields CDR1 SNHLY and CDR2 FYNNEI. The CDR3 DNA reads as TGTGCCAGCAGTGTACCCGACAGGGGGAACACTGAAGCTTTCTTT. Translation: CASSVPDRGNTEAFF.

The V gene is TRBV13, the J gene TRBJ1-1; D possibly corresponds to TRBD1 (6 bases). The length of the CDR3 is 14 residues. Germline assignment: CDR1 PRHDT and CDR2 FYEKMQ (reference sequence). Trimming took off 2 bases at V and 10 bases at J, with 17 bases between the two ends. CDR3 protein: CASSLYTQGLGAFF. CDR3 nucleotide sequence: TGTGCCAGCAGCTTATACACCCAGGGGCTGGGAGCTTTCTTT.

This clone was detected only once. V is TRBV6-1 and J is TRBJ2-1; 11 bases fit TRBD1. With 4 bases clipped from V and 4 bases from J, the junction kept 6 bases outside the gene matches. Germline CDR1 is MNHNS and CDR2 is SASEGT. This CDR3 spans 16 amino acids. The DNA for the CDR3 is TGTGCCAGCAGTGTGATCCGGGACAGGGGGTACAATGAGCAGTTCTTC. It codes for CASSVIRDRGYNEQFF.